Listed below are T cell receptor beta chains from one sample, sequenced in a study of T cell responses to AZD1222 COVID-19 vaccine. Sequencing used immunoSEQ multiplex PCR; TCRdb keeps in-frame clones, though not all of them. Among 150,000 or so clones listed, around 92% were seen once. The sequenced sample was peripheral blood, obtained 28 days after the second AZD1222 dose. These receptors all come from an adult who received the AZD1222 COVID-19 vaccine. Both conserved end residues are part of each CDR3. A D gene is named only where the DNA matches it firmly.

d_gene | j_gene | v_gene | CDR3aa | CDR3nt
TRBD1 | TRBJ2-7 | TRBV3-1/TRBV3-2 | CASSQDPGTGGSVQYF | TGTGCCAGCAGCCAAGATCCCGGGACAGGGGGAAGTGTGCAGTACTTC
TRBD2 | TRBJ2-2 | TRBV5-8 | CASSFGGAYTGELFF | TGTGCCAGCAGCTTCGGGGGGGCATACACCGGGGAGCTGTTTTTT
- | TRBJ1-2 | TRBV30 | CAWGGALLGGGYTF | TGTGCCTGGGGTGGGGCATTGCTGGGTGGTGGCTACACCTTC
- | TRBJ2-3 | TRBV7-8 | CASSPQTSTDTQYF | TGTGCCAGCAGCCCCCAGACTAGCACAGATACGCAGTATTTT
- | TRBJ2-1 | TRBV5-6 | CASSLGFGEQFF | TGTGCCAGCAGCTTAGGGTTCGGGGAGCAGTTCTTC
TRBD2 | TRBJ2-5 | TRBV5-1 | CASSLVAGGSLETQYF | TGCGCCAGCAGCTTGGTTGCGGGGGGGTCATTAGAGACCCAGTACTTC
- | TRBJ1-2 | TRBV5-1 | CASSLDSQGGYTF | TGCGCCAGCAGCTTGGATAGTCAGGGGGGCTACACCTTC
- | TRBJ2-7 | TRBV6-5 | CASSYGGASYEQYF | TGTGCCAGCAGTTATGGGGGGGCCTCCTACGAGCAGTACTTC
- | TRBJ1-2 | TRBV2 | CASSRDTNYGYTF | TGTGCCAGCAGCCGGGACACAAACTATGGCTACACCTTC
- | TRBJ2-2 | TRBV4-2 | CASSPSGAFTGELFF | TGTGCCAGCAGCCCCTCGGGGGCTTTCACCGGGGAGCTGTTTTTT
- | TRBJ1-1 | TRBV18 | CASSPQAGLDTEAFF | TGTGCCAGCTCACCACAGGCAGGGCTCGACACTGAAGCTTTCTTT
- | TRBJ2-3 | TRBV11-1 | CASSLAVYDISDTQYF | TGTGCCAGCAGCTTAGCTGTCTATGACATTTCAGATACGCAGTATTTT
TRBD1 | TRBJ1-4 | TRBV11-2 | CASSQDRGFSTNEKLFF | TGTGCCAGCAGCCAAGACAGGGGTTTCTCAACTAATGAAAAACTGTTTTTT
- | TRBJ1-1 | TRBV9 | CASSPGRVQTEAFF | TGTGCCAGCAGCCCTGGGAGGGTTCAGACTGAAGCTTTCTTT
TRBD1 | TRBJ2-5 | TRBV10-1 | CASSPGQGAWETQYF | TGCGCCAGCAGTCCCGGACAGGGCGCCTGGGAGACCCAGTACTTC
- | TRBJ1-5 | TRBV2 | CASVRRNLGSNQPQHF | TGTGCCAGCGTCCGTAGGAACCTGGGGAGCAATCAGCCCCAGCATTTT